What follows are 13 T cell receptor beta chains derived from one specimen sequenced in a study of T cells in Graves' hyperthyroidism and ophthalmopathy. Authors of the study amplified TCR beta CDR3 regions from RNA transcripts. HTBI primers were used for first-round RT-PCR of the TCR CDR3. TCRdb fed the multiplex PCR reads into MiXCR, producing one record per CDR3 protein. This sample carries approximately 530,000 distinct CDR3 sequences, around 15% of them seen once, and the ten largest clones take 18%. Specimen: blood. The receptors come from a woman aged 18-29 years with Graves' hyperthyroidism.

In the case of this clonotype: This clone may be a read error of a much larger clone one base away. V usage is TRBV27 and J usage is TRBJ2-3, with D perhaps matching TRBD2 (5 bases). Trimming took off 6 bases at V and 4 bases at J, with 23 bases between the two ends. Germline CDR1 is MNHEY and CDR2 is SMNVEV (reference sequence). This CDR3 spans 17 amino acids. The CDR3: CASRQFSGIGWSDTQYF. Here the CDR3 DNA reads TGTGCCAGCAGGCAATTTTCCGGGATAGGGTGGTCAGATACGCAGTATTTT.

The chain recombines TRBV5-1 with TRBJ2-1; the match to TRBD2 covers 8 bases. This CDR3 is built from 16 residues. With 5 bases clipped from V and 0 bases from J, the junction kept 7 bases outside the gene matches. Looked up from germline, CDR1 is SGHRS and CDR2 is YFSETQ. The CDR3 DNA sequence: TGCGCCAGCAGATTAGCGGGACGCCACTCCTACAATGAGCAGTTCTTC. This sequence encodes CASRLAGRHSYNEQFF.

This clonotype was counted ten times or more. V and J are TRBV20-1 and TRBJ2-1; 7 bases match TRBD2. The CDR3 totals 14 residues. CDR1 DFQATT and CDR2 SNEGSKA come from the germline V gene (reference sequence). V trimming: 4 bases; J trimming: 6 bases; junction bases outside the gene matches: 9. The CDR3 coding sequence is TGCAGTGCTATCCAGCCGCGGGGGAGCAATGAGCAGTTCTTC. It specifies CSAIQPRGSNEQFF.

This clonotype was recorded a few times. The J gene is TRBJ2-4, the V gene TRBV7-9; possible D gene TRBD2, 6 bases. Trimming left V 3 bases short and J 4 bases short, with 13 bases between. Germline V gene sequence: CDR1 SEHNR, CDR2 FQNEAQ (reference sequence). CDR3 size: 15 residues. Here the CDR3 reads CASSLGGTPKNIQYF. The CDR3 nucleotides read TGTGCCAGCAGCTTGGGCGGGACCCCTAAAAACATTCAGTACTTC.

The chain couples TRBV29-1 to TRBJ2-6; no clear D gene. V lost 5 bases and J lost 1, with 12 bases in between. This CDR3 spans 15 amino acids. Germline V lookup: CDR1 SQVTM, CDR2 ANQGSEA. The CDR3 here is CSVPPDGSGANVLTF. The CDR3 DNA reads TGCAGCGTTCCCCCTGACGGTTCTGGGGCCAACGTCCTGACTTTC. The full variable domain, completed using reference TRBV29-1 and TRBJ2-6, is SAVISQKPSRDICQRGTSLTIQCQVDSQVTMMFWYRQQPGQSLTLIATANQGSEATYESGFVIDKFPISRPNLTFSTLTVSNMSPEDSSIYLCSVPPDGSGANVLTFGAGSRLTVL.

This clonotype occurred many times. CDR3 residues: CASSPDRGARNTYGYTF. For the CDR3, the DNA is TGCGCCAGCAGCCCTGACCGAGGGGCCCGAAACACCTATGGCTACACCTTC. V and J are TRBV5-1 and TRBJ1-2; a possible D gene is TRBD1 (5 bases). The germline V and J ends were trimmed by 4 bases and 4 bases, with 23 bases remaining between them. Germline CDR1 is SGHRS and CDR2 is YFSETQ. The CDR3 is 17 amino acids.

This clonotype was found many times. The J gene is TRBJ1-1, the V gene TRBV6-1, with 8 nucleotides matching TRBD1. Germline assignment: CDR1 MNHNS and CDR2 SASEGT. Unmatched junction bases numbered 15, after V lost 7 bases and J lost 5 bases. The length of the CDR3 is 16 residues. CDR3 residues: CASIAPPGQAGTEAFF. The CDR3 nucleotides are TGTGCCAGCATCGCACCCCCGGGACAGGCAGGGACTGAAGCTTTCTTT.

The chain has TRBV27 and TRBJ2-7; no reliable D call. The germline CDR1 and CDR2 sequences are MNHEY and SMNVEV (reference sequence). CDR3 length: 14 amino acids. Trimming removed 6 bases at V and 5 bases at J, with 17 bases between. The CDR3 is CASRLRPLTHEQYF. Here the CDR3 DNA reads TGTGCCAGCAGACTCAGACCACTTACCCACGAGCAGTACTTC.

This chain joins TRBV4-3 and TRBJ2-1; D ambiguous. The CDR3 is 14 residues long. V was shortened by 4 bases and J by 3 bases, with 10 bases between the two germline ends. The germline V gene has CDR1 LGHNA and CDR2 YSLEER. In nucleotides, the CDR3 is TGCGCCAGCAGCCTGTCGACCAACTACAATGAGCAGTTCTTC. This translates into CASSLSTNYNEQFF.

This clonotype showed up many times. The CDR3 loop reads CASSPGEYGYTF. The CDR3 coding sequence is TGTGCCAGCAGTCCCGGGGAGTATGGCTACACCTTC. The chain has TRBV12-3 or TRBV12-4 and TRBJ1-2; D is uncertain. Trimming left V 5 bases short and J 5 bases short, with 9 bases between. The CDR3 is 12 residues long.

This clonotype was detected only a few times. The chain recombines TRBV19 with TRBJ1-2; TRBD1 matches at 9 bases. The length of the CDR3 is 15 residues. Germline CDR1 LNHDA, CDR2 SQIVND (reference sequence). Trimming cost V 5 bases and J 4 bases; bases outside gene matches: 8. For the CDR3, the DNA is TGTGCCAGTAGTGCCAACAGGGGGCGCGCCTATGGCTACACCTTC. Its protein product is CASSANRGRAYGYTF.

This clonotype was recorded many times. This chain uses TRBV11-3 with TRBJ2-1; weak D call: TRBD2 (7 bases). Trimming left V 3 bases short and J 8 bases short, with 11 bases between. CDR1 SGHNT and CDR2 YENEEA come from the germline V gene. The CDR3 covers 13 residues. CDR3 DNA: TGTGCCAGCAGCTTGGGGGGGCAGGATGAGCAGTTCTTC. Protein: CASSLGGQDEQFF.

This clonotype was picked up many times. J is TRBJ2-7 and V is TRBV3-1, with 7 bases aligning to TRBD2. This CDR3 has 15 amino acids. Per the germline V gene, CDR1 is LGHDT and CDR2 is YNNKEL (reference sequence). The trim removed 0 bases at V and 6 bases at J, leaving 8 bases unmatched. The CDR3 sequence: CASSQDPSGELEQYF. DNA for the CDR3: TGTGCCAGCAGCCAAGACCCCAGCGGGGAGCTCGAGCAGTACTTC.